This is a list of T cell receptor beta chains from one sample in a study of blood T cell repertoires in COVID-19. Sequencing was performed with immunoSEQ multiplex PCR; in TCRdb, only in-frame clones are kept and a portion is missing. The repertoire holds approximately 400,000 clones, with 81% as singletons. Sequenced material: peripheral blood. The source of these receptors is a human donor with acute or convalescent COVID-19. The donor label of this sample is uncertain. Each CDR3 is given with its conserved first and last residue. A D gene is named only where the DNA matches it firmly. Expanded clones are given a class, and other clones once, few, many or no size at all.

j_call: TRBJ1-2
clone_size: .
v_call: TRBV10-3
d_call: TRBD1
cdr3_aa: CAIRQGTQYGYTF
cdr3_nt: TGTGCCATCAGACAGGGGACTCAATATGGCTACACCTTC

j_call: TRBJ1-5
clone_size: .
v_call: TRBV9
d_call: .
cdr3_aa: CASSAGVLSGQPQHF
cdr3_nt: TGTGCCAGCAGCGCCGGGGTCCTCTCGGGTCAGCCCCAGCATTTT

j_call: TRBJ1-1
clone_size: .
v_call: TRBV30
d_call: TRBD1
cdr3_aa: CAWSRPGVGTANTEAFF
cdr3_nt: TGTGCCTGGAGTCGGCCGGGTGTGGGGACAGCGAACACTGAAGCTTTCTTT

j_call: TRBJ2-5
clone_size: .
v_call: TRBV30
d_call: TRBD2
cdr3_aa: CAAREAGGPWYF
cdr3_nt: TGTGCCGCCAGGGAGGCGGGGGGCCCGTGGTACTTC

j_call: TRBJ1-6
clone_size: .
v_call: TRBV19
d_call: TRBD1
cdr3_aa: CASKGTGVAPLHF
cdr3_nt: TGTGCCAGTAAGGGGACAGGGGTTGCACCCCTCCACTTT

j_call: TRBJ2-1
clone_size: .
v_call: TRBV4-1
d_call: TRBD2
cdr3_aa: CASSGILTSGSADEQFF
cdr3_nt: TGCGCCAGCAGCGGGATTCTAACTAGCGGGAGTGCGGATGAGCAGTTCTTC

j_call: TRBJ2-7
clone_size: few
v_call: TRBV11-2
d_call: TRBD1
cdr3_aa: CASSSDRGSSYEQYF
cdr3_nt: TGTGCCAGCAGCTCCGACAGGGGTAGCTCCTACGAGCAGTACTTC

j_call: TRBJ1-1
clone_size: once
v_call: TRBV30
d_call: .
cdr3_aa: CACIQGEAFF
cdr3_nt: TGTGCCTGTATCCAGGGAGAAGCTTTCTTT

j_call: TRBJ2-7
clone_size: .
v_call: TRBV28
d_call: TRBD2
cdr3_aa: CASSGREPTYEQYF
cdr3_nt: TGTGCCAGCAGTGGGCGGGAGCCAACCTACGAGCAGTACTTC

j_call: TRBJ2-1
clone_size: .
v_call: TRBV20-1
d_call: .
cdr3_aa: CSAHYRDEQFF
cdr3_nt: TGCAGTGCCCATTACAGGGATGAGCAGTTCTTC

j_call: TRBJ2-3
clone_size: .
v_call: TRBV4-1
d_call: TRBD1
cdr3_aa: CASSQNTDRGFYTDTQYF
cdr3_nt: TGCGCCAGCAGCCAGAATACGGACAGGGGGTTCTACACAGATACGCAGTATTTT

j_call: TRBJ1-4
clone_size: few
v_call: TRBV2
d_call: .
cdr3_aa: CASSARGFLFF
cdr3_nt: TGTGCCAGCAGTGCTAGGGGATTTCTGTTTTTT

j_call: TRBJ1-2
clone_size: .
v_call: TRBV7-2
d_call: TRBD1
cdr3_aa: CASSLFDRGLGGYTF
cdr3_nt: TGTGCCAGCAGCTTATTCGACAGGGGGCTCGGTGGCTACACCTTC

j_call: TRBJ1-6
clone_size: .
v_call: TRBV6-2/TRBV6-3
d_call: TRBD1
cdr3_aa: CASSPRTGGYNSPLHF
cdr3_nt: TGTGCCAGCAGCCCTCGGACAGGGGGCTATAATTCACCCCTCCACTTT

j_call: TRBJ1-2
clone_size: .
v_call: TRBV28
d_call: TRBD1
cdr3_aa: CASSLTGQGYTF
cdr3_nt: TGTGCCAGCAGTTTGACAGGGCAAGGCTACACCTTC

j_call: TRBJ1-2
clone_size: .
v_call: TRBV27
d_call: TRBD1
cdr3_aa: CASREMTGMGYGYTF
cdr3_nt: TGTGCCAGCAGGGAAATGACAGGGATGGGGTATGGCTACACCTTC

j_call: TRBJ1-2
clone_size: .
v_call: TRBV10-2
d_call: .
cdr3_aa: CASRPNWGANYGYTF
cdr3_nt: TGCGCCAGCAGACCTAATTGGGGGGCTAACTATGGCTACACCTTC

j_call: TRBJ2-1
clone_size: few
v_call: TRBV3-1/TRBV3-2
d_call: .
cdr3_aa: CASSALGLSVFF
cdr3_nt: TGTGCCAGCAGCGCGCTCGGACTTAGCGTGTTCTTC

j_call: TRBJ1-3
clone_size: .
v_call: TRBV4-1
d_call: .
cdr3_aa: CASSRTDTGNTIYF
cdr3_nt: TGCGCCAGCAGCCGAACGGACACAGGAAACACCATATATTTT

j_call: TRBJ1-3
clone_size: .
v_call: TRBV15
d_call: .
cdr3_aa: CATSRTTSDSGSGNTIYF
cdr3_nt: TGTGCCACCAGCAGGACTACCTCCGACTCCGGCTCTGGAAACACCATATATTTT

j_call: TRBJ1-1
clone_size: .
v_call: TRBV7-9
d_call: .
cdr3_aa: CASRAFQGTEAFF
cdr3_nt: TGTGCCAGCAGAGCGTTTCAGGGCACTGAAGCTTTCTTT

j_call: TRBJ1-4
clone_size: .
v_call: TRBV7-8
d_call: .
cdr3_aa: CASSLNRVSNEKLFF
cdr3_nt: TGTGCCAGCAGCTTGAACAGGGTGTCTAATGAAAAACTGTTTTTT

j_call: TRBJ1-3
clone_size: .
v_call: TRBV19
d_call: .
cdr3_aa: CASSPTGMGNTIYF
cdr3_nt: TGTGCCAGTAGTCCAACAGGGATGGGGAACACCATATATTTT

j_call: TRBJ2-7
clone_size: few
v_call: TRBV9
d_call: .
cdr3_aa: CASSKSGTSYEQYF
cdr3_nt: TGTGCCAGCAGCAAAAGCGGCACATCCTACGAGCAGTACTTC

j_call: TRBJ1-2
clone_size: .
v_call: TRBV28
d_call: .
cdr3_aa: CASRLQNYGYTF
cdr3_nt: TGTGCCAGCAGGCTTCAGAACTATGGCTACACCTTC

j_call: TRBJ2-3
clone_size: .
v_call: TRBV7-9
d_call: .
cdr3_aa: CASSLQGSSTDTQYF
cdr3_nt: TGTGCCAGCAGCTTACAGGGTTCGAGCACAGATACGCAGTATTTT

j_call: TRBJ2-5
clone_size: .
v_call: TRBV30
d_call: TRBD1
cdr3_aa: CAYEQGIQETQYF
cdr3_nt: TGTGCCTATGAACAGGGGATCCAAGAGACCCAGTACTTC

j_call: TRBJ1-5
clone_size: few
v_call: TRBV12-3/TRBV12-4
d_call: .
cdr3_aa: CASRNRVHQPQHF
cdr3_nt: TGTGCCAGCAGGAACAGGGTTCATCAGCCCCAGCATTTT

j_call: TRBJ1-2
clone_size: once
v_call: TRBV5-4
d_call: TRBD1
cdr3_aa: CASTGAGTGANYGYTF
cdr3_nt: TGTGCCAGCACCGGAGCCGGGACAGGGGCTAACTATGGCTACACCTTC

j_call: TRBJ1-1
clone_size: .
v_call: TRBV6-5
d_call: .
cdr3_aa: CASRTMSNTEAFF
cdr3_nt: TGTGCCAGCAGGACAATGAGTAACACTGAAGCTTTCTTT

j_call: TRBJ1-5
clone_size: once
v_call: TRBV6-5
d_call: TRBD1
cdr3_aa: CASSYKDRGNQPQHF
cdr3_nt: TGTGCCAGCAGTTACAAGGACAGGGGAAATCAGCCCCAGCATTTT

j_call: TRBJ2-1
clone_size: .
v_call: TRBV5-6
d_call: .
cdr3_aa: CASSLFNEQFF
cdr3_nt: TGTGCCAGCAGCCTCTTCAATGAGCAGTTCTTC

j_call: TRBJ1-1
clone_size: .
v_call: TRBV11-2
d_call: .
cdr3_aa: CASSLERMNTEAFF
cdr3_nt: TGTGCCAGCAGCTTAGAGAGGATGAACACTGAAGCTTTCTTT

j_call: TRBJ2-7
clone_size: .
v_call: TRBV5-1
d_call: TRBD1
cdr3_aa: CASRLRQGATYEQYF
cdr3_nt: TGCGCCAGCAGACTTAGACAGGGGGCCACCTACGAGCAGTACTTC

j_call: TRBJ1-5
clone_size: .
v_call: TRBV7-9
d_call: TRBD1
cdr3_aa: CASSRTGAGQPQHF
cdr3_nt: TGTGCCAGCAGCCGGACAGGGGCGGGTCAGCCCCAGCATTTT

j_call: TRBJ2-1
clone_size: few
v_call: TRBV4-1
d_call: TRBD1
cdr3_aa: CASSPGGQGVDEQFF
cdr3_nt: TGCGCCAGCAGCCCCGGGGGACAGGGTGTGGATGAGCAGTTCTTC

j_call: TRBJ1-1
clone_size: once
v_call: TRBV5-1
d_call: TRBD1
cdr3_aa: CASSLGTGREITLKGIF
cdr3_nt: TGCGCCAGCAGCTTGGGGACAGGGAGGGAGATAACACTGAAGGGGATCTTT

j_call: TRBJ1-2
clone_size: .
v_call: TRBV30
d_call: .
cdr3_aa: CAWSDRYNYGYTF
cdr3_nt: TGTGCCTGGAGTGACAGGTACAACTATGGCTACACCTTC

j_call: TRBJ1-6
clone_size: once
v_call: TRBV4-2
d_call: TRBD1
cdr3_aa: CASSQDGTAKNSPLHF
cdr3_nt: TGTGCCAGCAGCCAAGATGGGACAGCAAAAAATTCACCCCTCCACTTT

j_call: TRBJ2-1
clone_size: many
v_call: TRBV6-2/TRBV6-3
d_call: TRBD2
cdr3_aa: CASSSSGKRDEQFF
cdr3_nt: TGTGCCAGCAGCTCTAGCGGGAAGAGAGATGAGCAGTTCTTC

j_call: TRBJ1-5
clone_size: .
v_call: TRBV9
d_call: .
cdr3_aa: CASSRYKNSNQPQHF
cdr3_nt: TGTGCCAGCAGCCGATACAAAAATAGCAATCAGCCCCAGCATTTT

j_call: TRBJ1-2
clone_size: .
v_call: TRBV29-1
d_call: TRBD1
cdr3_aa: CSVEGRQGLLGGYTF
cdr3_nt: TGCAGCGTCGAGGGGCGACAGGGCCTGTTGGGAGGCTACACCTTC

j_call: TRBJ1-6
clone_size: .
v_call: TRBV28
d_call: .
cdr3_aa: CASSLPRVRSYNSPLHF
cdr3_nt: TGTGCCAGCAGTCTCCCCCGTGTGCGCTCCTATAATTCACCCCTCCACTTT

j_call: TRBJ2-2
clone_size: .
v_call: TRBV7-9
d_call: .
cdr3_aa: CASSPPQTNTGELFF
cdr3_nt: TGTGCCAGCAGCCCCCCCCAGACGAACACCGGGGAGCTGTTTTTT

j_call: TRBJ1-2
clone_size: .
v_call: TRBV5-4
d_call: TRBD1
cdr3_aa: CASSRQGIYYGYTF
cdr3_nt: TGTGCCAGCAGCCGACAGGGGATATATTATGGCTACACCTTC

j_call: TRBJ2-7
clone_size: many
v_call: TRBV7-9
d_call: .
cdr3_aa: CASSPSPNRITYEQYF
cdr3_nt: TGTGCCAGCAGCCCCTCTCCGAACAGGATCACTTACGAGCAGTACTTC

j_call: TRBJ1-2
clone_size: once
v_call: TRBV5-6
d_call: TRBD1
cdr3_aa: CASSFKGGRAGYTF
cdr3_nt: TGTGCCAGCAGCTTTAAAGGGGGCAGGGCTGGCTACACCTTC

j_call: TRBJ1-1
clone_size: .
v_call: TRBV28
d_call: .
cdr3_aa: CASSIGGGLVNTEAFF
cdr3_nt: TGTGCCAGCAGTATCGGAGGAGGGCTTGTAAACACTGAAGCTTTCTTT

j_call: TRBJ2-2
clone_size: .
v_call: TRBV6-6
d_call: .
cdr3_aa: CASSPNTGELFF
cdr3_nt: TGTGCCAGCAGCCCTAACACCGGGGAGCTGTTTTTT

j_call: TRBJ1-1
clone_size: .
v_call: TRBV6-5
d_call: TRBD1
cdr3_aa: CAVGQGENTEAFF
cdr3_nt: TGTGCCGTCGGACAGGGGGAGAACACTGAAGCTTTCTTT

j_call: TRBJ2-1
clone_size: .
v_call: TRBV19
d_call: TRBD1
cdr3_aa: CASTADRGRIFF
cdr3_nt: TGTGCCAGTACCGCGGACAGGGGGCGCATTTTCTTC

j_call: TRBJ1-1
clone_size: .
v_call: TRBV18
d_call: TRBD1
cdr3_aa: CASSWGQGLNTEAFF
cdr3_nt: TGTGCCAGCTCCTGGGGACAGGGCCTGAACACTGAAGCTTTCTTT

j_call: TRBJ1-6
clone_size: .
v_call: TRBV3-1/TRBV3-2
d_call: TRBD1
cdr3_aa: CASSQGPGQGSPLHF
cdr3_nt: TGTGCCAGCAGCCAAGGGCCGGGACAGGGGTCTCCCCTCCACTTT

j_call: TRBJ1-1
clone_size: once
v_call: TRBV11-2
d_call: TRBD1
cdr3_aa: CASSQGPGQGTSGAFF
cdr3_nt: TGTGCCAGCAGTCAGGGACCGGGACAGGGGACTTCGGGCGCTTTCTTT

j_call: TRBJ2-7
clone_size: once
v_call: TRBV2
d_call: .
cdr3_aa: CASSGSGLDPNEQYF
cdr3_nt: TGTGCCAGCAGTGGCTCTGGACTGGACCCCAACGAGCAGTACTTC

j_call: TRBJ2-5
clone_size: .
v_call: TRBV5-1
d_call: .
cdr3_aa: CASSARGREETQYF
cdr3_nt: TGCGCCAGCAGCGCGCGGGGCAGAGAGGAGACCCAGTACTTC

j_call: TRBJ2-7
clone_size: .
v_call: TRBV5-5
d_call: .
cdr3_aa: CASSGRLAYEQYF
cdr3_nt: TGTGCCTCCTCAGGGAGACTAGCCTACGAGCAGTACTTC

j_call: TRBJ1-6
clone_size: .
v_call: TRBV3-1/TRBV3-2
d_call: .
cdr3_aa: CASSNWAEESPLHF
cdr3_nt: TGTGCCAGCAGTAACTGGGCTGAAGAATCACCCCTCCACTTT

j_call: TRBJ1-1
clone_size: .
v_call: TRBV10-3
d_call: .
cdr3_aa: CAISESTGTYDTEAFF
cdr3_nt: TGTGCCATCAGTGAGTCGACCGGGACATACGACACTGAAGCTTTCTTT